This passage covers 18 T cell receptor beta chains from one sample sequenced in a study of cytomegalovirus exposure and HLA in healthy donors. Primers for the PCR totalled 60 Vbeta and 13 Jbeta. Profiling relied on immunoSEQ multiplex PCR, and the TCRdb table lists in-frame clones only, not all of them. The table has around 100,000 clones, around 78% seen once; the top ten hold less than 5.5%. The sample consisted of PBMCs. The receptors here all came from a male donor in good health and CMV-seropositive.

This clone has only a few counts. One end of the junction varies from germline; a read error may be responsible. The J gene is TRBJ2-7, the V gene TRBV7-9, with 7 bases that match TRBD1. The CDR3 is 15 residues long. Per the germline V gene, CDR1 is SEHNR and CDR2 is FQNEAQ (reference sequence). For the CDR3, the DNA is TGTGCCAGCAGCCCACACCACCGACAGGGTAACGACCAGTACTTC. Translation gives CASSPHHRQGNDQYF.

The V call is TRBV7-8, the J call TRBJ2-7; 10 bases line up with TRBD1. This CDR3 has 17 amino acids. Losses at the gene ends were 4 bases for V and 2 bases for J; bases not matched to a gene: 11. The germline CDR1 and CDR2 sequences are SGHVS and FQNEAQ. CDR3 region: CASSYVRAGTGAYEQYF. The CDR3 DNA follows: TGTGCCAGCAGCTATGTGAGAGCTGGGACAGGGGCCTACGAGCAGTACTTC.

The V gene is TRBV27, the J gene TRBJ1-5, with D unclear. Germline assignment: CDR1 MNHEY and CDR2 SMNVEV (reference sequence). Trimming took 2 bases from V and 3 from J, leaving 11 bases between them. The CDR3 is 15 residues long. The CDR3 loop is CASSLRGQLNQPQHF. CDR3 sequence (DNA): TGTGCCAGCAGTTTACGGGGTCAGCTCAATCAGCCCCAGCATTTT.

The chain links TRBV30 to TRBJ2-3; 10 bases align to TRBD2. Germline loops: CDR1 GTSNPN, CDR2 SVGIG (reference sequence). The CDR3 has 16 residues. V lost 8 bases and J lost 0; bases outside the gene matches: 11. CDR3 DNA: TGTGCCGGAACCCTGGGAGCGGGGGGGAGCACAGATACGCAGTATTTT. Its protein is CAGTLGAGGSTDTQYF.

The chain has TRBV28 and TRBJ2-7, with D possibly being TRBD1 (6 bases). CDR1 and CDR2 (germline): MDHEN, SYDVKM. CDR3 length: 15 residues. The germline V and J ends were trimmed by 6 bases and 7 bases, with 22 bases remaining between them. The CDR3 DNA follows: TGTGCCAGCAGCCCAGCCAGGGACATCAAATTAGAGCAGTACTTC. Its protein product is CASSPARDIKLEQYF.

The chain recombines TRBV7-8 with TRBJ2-7, with TRBD2 matching 7 bases. Per the germline V gene, CDR1 is SGHVS and CDR2 is FQNEAQ. The junction had 1 base not matched to a gene; V was cut back by 2 bases and J by 3 bases. CDR3 size: 13 residues. CDR3 loop: CASSLSSGYEQYF. In DNA form, the CDR3 reads TGTGCCAGCAGCTTATCTAGCGGCTACGAGCAGTACTTC.

J is TRBJ1-1 and V is TRBV20-1, with D tentatively TRBD1 (6 bases). Germline loops: CDR1 DFQATT, CDR2 SNEGSKA (reference sequence). This CDR3 has 11 residues. V dropped 5 bases and J dropped 5 bases, with 9 bases sitting between them. As DNA, the CDR3 is TGCAGTGCTTACAGGGTTACTGAAGCTTTCTTT. It specifies CSAYRVTEAFF.

The J gene is TRBJ1-5, the V gene TRBV30; D is perhaps TRBD1 (6 bases). The CDR3 extends over 13 amino acids. V was trimmed by 3 bases and J by 3 bases, leaving 9 bases between them. Germline loops: CDR1 GTSNPN, CDR2 SVGIG (reference sequence). The chain's CDR3 is CAWSGTYNQPQHF. In DNA form, the CDR3 reads TGTGCCTGGAGCGGGACATACAATCAGCCCCAGCATTTT.

Comments on this clone: The CDR3 end shows no conserved phenylalanine or tryptophan, and so a read error is likely. V usage is TRBV6-5 and J usage is TRBJ1-2; TRBD1 is a possible D gene (5 bases). V was clipped by 8 bases and J by 7 bases, with 20 bases between them. CDR1 and CDR2 (germline): MNHEY, SVGAGI. The CDR3 covers 14 residues. This CDR3 reads CASARDGTLSGYTV. CDR3 nucleotides: TGTGCCAGCGCGCGGGACGGTACTCTATCTGGCTACACCGTC.

J is TRBJ2-3 and V is TRBV28; unclear D gene. This CDR3 spans 14 amino acids. Germline CDR1 reads MDHEN; CDR2 reads SYDVKM. V lost 6 bases, J lost 1 base, and 11 bases lay in between. DNA for the CDR3: TGTGCCAGCAGGGTCCCCACTGGCACAGATACGCAGTATTTT. Translating gives CASRVPTGTDTQYF.

This clone was observed once. This chain links TRBV14 with TRBJ1-1; 7 bases are shared with TRBD1. The junction had 4 bases not matched to a gene; V was cut back by 2 bases and J by 1 base. Germline V gene data show CDR1 as SGHDN and CDR2 as FVKESK. The CDR3 totals 15 residues. The CDR3 region is CASSQYRGRNTEAFF. CDR3 nucleotides: TGTGCCAGCAGCCAATACAGGGGCCGGAACACTGAAGCTTTCTTT.

The J gene is TRBJ2-2, the V gene TRBV9, with 8 bases matching TRBD2. Unmatched junction bases numbered 8, after V lost 3 bases and J lost 1 base. The V gene's germline CDR1 is SGDLS and CDR2 YYNGEE. CDR3 length: 17 residues. The CDR3 protein is CASSALGGARNTGELFF. CDR3 nucleotide sequence: TGTGCCAGCAGCGCCCTCGGGGGGGCAAGGAACACCGGGGAGCTGTTTTTT.

The chain is built from TRBV7-9 and TRBJ2-1, with 7 nucleotides matching TRBD2. The length of the CDR3 is 16 residues. J lost 6 bases, V lost 0 bases, and 8 bases had no gene match. The V gene's germline CDR1 is SEHNR and CDR2 FQNEAQ (reference sequence). As DNA, the CDR3 is TGTGCCAGCAGCTTAGCCCATTTGACGGGGGGCAATGAGCAGTTCTTC. Protein sequence: CASSLAHLTGGNEQFF.

The chain links TRBV5-6 to TRBJ2-2; a weak D match, TRBD2 (5 bases). From germline, CDR1 is SGHDT and CDR2 YYEEEE. The length of the CDR3 is 14 residues. V lost 1 base, J lost 2 bases, and 6 bases lay in between. The CDR3: CASSLSGNTGELFF. The CDR3 coding sequence is TGTGCCAGCAGCTTGAGCGGTAACACCGGGGAGCTGTTTTTT.

CDR3 sequence: CAPFGGELFF. The CDR3 coding sequence is TGTGCCCCGTTCGGCGGGGAGCTGTTTTTT. The J gene is TRBJ2-2, the V gene TRBV7-3; D gene unclear. The CDR3 totals 10 residues. The germline CDR1 and CDR2 sequences are SGHTA and FQGTGA. V shed 11 bases and J shed 7 bases, with 8 bases lying between them.

The chain joins TRBV28 to TRBJ1-4, with 7 bases matching TRBD1. Germline CDR1 is MDHEN and CDR2 is SYDVKM. Unmatched junction bases numbered 12, after V lost 10 bases and J lost 7 bases. The CDR3 loop spans 14 amino acids. Here the CDR3 DNA reads TGTGCCACGAAACAGGGGAATGTACGTGAAAAACTGTTTTTT. It codes for CATKQGNVREKLFF.

CDR3: CASSPATEYGYTF. The CDR3 DNA sequence: TGTGCCAGCTCACCTGCGACAGAGTATGGCTACACCTTC. The chain recombines TRBV18 with TRBJ1-2; tentatively, D is TRBD1 (5 bases). The germline gives CDR1 KGHSH, CDR2 LQKENI. V lost 3 bases and J 5 bases, leaving 10 bases between the germline ends. The CDR3 runs to 13 residues. Based on the CDR3 plus reference TRBV18 and TRBJ1-2, the full variable domain is NAGVMQNPRHLVRRRGQEARLRCSPMKGHSHVYWYRQLPEEGLKFMVYLQKENIIDESGMPKERFSAEFPKEGPSILRIQQVVRGDSAAYFCASSPATEYGYTFGSGTRLTVV.

CDR3 in DNA: TGTGCCTGGAGTGTAAGCGGGTTGAAACAGCCCCAGCATTTT. It codes for CAWSVSGLKQPQHF. The V gene is TRBV30, the J gene TRBJ1-5, with D unresolved. V lost 0 bases and J lost 7, with 13 bases in between. The germline V gene encodes CDR1 GTSNPN and CDR2 SVGIG (reference sequence). The CDR3 has 14 amino acids.